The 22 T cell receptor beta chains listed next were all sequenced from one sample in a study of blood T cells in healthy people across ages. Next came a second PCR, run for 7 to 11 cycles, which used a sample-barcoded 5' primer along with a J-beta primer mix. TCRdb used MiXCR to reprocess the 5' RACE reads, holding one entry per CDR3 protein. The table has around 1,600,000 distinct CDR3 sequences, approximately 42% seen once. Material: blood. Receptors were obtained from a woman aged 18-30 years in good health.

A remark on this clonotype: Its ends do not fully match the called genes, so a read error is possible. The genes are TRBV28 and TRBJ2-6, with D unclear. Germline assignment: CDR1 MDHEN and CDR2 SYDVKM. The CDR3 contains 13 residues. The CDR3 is CACRFSGANVLTF. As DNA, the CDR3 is TGTGCCTGCAGGTTCTCTGGGGCCAACGTCCTGACTTTC.

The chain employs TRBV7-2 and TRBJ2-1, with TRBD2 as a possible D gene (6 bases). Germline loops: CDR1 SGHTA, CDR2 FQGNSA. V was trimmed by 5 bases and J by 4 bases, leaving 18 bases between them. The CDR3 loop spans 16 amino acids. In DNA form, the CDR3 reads TGTGCCAGCAGCCCCGACCCCGGGCGGGGATACAATGAGCAGTTCTTC. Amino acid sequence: CASSPDPGRGYNEQFF. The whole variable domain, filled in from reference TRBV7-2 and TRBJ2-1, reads GAGVSQSPSNKVTEKGKDVELRCDPISGHTALYWYRQSLGQGLEFLIYFQGNSAPDKSGLPSDRFSAERTGGSVSTLTIQRTQQEDSAVYLCASSPDPGRGYNEQFFGPGTRLTVL.

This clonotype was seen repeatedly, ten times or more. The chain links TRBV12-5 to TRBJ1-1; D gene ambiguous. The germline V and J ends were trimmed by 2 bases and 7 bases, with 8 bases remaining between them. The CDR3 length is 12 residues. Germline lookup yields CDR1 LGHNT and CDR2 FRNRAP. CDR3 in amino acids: CASGLLDFEAFF. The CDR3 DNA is TGTGCTAGTGGTTTGCTGGATTTTGAAGCTTTCTTT.

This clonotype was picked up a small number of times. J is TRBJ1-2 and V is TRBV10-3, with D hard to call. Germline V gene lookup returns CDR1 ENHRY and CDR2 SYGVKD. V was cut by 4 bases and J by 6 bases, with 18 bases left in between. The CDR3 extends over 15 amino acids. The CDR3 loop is CAISGESTLAHGYTF. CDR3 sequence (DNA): TGTGCCATCAGTGGAGAGAGTACACTTGCGCATGGCTACACCTTC.

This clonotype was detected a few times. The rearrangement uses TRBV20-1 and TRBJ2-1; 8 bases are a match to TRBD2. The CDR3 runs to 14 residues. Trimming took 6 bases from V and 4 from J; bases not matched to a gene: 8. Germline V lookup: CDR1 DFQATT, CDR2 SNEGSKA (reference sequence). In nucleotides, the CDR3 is TGCAGTGCAACTCCTAGCGGGCCTTACAATGAGCAGTTCTTC. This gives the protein CSATPSGPYNEQFF.

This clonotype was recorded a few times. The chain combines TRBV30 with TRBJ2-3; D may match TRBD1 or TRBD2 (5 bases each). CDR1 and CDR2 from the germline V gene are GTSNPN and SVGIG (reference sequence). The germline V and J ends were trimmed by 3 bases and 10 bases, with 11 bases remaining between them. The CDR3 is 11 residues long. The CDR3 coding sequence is TGTGCCTGGAGAGCCGGGGCCCCGCAGTATTTT. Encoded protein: CAWRAGAPQYF.

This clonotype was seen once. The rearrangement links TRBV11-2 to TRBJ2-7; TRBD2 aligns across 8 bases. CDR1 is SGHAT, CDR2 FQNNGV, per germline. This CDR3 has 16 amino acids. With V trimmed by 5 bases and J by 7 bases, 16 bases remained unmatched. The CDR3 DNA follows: TGTGCCAGCAGCCCAAAGGGTCGGGGGGGTAGTCATGAGCAGTACTTC. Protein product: CASSPKGRGGSHEQYF.

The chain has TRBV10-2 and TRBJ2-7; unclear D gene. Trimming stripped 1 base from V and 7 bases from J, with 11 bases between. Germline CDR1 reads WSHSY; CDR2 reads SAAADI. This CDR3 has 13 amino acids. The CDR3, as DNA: TGCGCCAGCAGTGAGTTTGTAGGACGTGAGCAGTACTTC. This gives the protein CASSEFVGREQYF.

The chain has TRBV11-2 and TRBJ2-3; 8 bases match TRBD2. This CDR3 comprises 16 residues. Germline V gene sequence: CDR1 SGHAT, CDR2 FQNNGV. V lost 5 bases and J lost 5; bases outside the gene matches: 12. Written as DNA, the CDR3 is TGTGCCAGCAGCACCTCGGGAGGGCCTATAGGAGATACGCAGTATTTT. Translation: CASSTSGGPIGDTQYF.

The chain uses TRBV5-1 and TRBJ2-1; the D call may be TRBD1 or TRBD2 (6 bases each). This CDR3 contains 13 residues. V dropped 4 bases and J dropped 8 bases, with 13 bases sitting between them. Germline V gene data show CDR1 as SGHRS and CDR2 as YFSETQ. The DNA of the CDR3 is TGCGCCAGCAGCCAAGGGGGGATCGATGAGCAGTTCTTC. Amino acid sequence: CASSQGGIDEQFF.

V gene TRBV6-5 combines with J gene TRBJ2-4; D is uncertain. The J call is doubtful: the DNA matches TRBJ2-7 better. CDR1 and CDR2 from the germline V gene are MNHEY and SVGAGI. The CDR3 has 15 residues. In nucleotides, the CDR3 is TGTGCCAGCAGTTACCCTCGCGGCGGTGGATTCGAGCAGTACTTC. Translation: CASSYPRGGGFEQYF.

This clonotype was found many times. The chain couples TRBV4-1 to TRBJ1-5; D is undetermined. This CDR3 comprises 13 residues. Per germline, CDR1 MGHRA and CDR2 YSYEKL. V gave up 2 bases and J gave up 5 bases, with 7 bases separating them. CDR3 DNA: TGCGCCAGCAGCCAAATTGGAGATCAGCCCCAGCATTTT. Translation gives CASSQIGDQPQHF.

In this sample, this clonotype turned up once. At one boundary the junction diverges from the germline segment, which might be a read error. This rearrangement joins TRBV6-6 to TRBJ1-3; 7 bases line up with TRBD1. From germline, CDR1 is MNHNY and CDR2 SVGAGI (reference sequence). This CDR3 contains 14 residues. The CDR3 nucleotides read TGTGCCGGCAGCCCCGGGACAGCTGGAAACACCATATATTTT. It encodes CAGSPGTAGNTIYF.

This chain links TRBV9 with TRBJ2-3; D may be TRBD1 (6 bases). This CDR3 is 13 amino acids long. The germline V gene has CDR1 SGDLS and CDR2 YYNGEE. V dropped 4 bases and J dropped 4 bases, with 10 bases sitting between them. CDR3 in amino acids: CASSPGTPDTQYF. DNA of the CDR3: TGTGCCAGCAGCCCCGGGACACCAGATACGCAGTATTTT.

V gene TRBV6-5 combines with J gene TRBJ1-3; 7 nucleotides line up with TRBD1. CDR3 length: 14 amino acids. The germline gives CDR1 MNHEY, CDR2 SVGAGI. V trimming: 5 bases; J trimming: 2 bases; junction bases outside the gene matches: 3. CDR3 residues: CASSQRGPGNTIYF. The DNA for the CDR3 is TGTGCCAGCAGTCAGAGGGGGCCTGGAAACACCATATATTTT.

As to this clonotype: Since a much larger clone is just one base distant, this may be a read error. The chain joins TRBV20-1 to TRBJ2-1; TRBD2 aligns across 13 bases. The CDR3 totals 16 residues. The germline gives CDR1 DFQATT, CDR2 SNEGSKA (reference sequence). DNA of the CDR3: TGCAGTGCAACAGTACTAGCGGGAGGGCTTTACAAGGAGCAGTTCTTC. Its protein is CSATVLAGGLYKEQFF.

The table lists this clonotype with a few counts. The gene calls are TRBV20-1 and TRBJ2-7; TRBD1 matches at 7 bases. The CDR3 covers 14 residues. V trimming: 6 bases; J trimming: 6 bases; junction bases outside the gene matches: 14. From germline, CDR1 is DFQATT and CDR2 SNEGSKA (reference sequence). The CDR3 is CSARRETGLGEQYF. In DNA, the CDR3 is TGCAGTGCCCGCAGAGAGACAGGGTTGGGCGAGCAGTACTTC.

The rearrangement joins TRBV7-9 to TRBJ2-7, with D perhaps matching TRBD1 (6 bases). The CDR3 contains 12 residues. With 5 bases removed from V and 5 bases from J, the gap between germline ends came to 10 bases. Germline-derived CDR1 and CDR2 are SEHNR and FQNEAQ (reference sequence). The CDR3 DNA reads TGTGCCAGCAGCAACAGGGCCCACGAGCAGTACTTC. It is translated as CASSNRAHEQYF.

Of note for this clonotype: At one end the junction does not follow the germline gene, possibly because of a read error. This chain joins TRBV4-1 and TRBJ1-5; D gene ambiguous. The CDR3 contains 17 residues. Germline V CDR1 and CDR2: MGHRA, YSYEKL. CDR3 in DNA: TGTGCCAGCAGCCAATCGGCCAGGACGGCCACCAATCAGCCCCAGCATTTT. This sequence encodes CASSQSARTATNQPQHF.

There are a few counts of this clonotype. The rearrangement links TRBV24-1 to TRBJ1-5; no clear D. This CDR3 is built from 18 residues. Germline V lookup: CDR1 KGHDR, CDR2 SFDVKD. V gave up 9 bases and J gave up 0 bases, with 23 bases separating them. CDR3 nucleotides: TGTGCCACCCCAAGTGGCACGGAACCAGAATATAGCAATCAGCCCCAGCATTTT. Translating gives CATPSGTEPEYSNQPQHF.

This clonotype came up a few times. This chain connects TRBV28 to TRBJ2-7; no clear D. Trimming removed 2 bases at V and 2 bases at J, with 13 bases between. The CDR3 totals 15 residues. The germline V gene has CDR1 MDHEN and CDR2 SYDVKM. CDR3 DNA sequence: TGTGCCAGCAGTTTAGCCAGACCCCAAGCCTACGAGCAGTACTTC. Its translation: CASSLARPQAYEQYF.

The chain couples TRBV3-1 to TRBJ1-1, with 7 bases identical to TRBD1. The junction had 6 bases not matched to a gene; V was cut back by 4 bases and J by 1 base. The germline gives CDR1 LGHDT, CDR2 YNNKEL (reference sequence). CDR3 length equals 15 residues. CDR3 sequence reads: CASSRGDRSNTEAFF. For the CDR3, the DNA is TGTGCCAGCAGCCGAGGGGACAGATCGAACACTGAAGCTTTCTTT.